This TCR beta chain was sequenced during a study of T-cell reconstitution after alpha-beta-depleted transplantation in children. Unique molecular identifiers featured in how the TCRbeta library was prepared. TCRdb called the PCR reads again in MiXCR, with one record for every CDR3 protein. The repertoire holds 200,000 or so distinct CDR3 sequences, with roughly 6.6% as singletons. Many counts were recorded for this clonotype. Its target is unknown. Study-wide points: It was newly produced T cells that mostly accounted for T-cell counts and diversity one year after transplant. Reportedly, alpha-beta T cells present about two months post-transplant originated from several hundred expanded clones of graft origin. For some patients, TCRbeta diversity was high at day 60 because of recipient T cells and thymic progenitors that survived.

The V gene lost 1 base and the J gene lost 4 bases, with 8 bases spanning the gap. Germline V gene data show CDR1 as SGHRS and CDR2 as YFSETQ. There are 13 residues in the CDR3. This sequence joins TRBV5-1 and TRBJ1-2, with D possibly being TRBD1 (5 bases). This clonotype was obtained from a boy aged 2 to 10 with acute lymphoblastic leukemia, due to receive a stem cell transplant. The sample consisted of PBMCs, taken before TCRalphabeta/CD19-depleted stem cell transplant. The CDR3: CASSLRDGYGYTF. CDR3 DNA sequence: TGCGCCAGCAGCTTGCGGGACGGCTATGGCTACACCTTC.